This TCR beta chain was sequenced during a study of T cell repertoires in cytomegalovirus infection. V lost 1 base and J lost 8; bases outside the gene matches: 10. The CDR3 runs 16 residues. From germline, CDR1 is MNHEY and CDR2 SVGAGI. TCRdb processed the reads anew with MiXCR; each CDR3 protein has one entry. The sample holds some 300,000 distinct CDR3 sequences, around a sixth seen once. V and J are TRBV6-5 and TRBJ2-2; TRBD1 matches 7 bases. The receptor comes from a human donor in good health (CMV status not recorded). Some clones in this sample may be carry-over from other donors' samples. Sequenced: PBMCs. The CDR3 sequence: CASSYWTGPQRGELFF. In DNA form, the CDR3 reads TGTGCCAGCAGTTACTGGACAGGTCCTCAACGGGGGGAGCTGTTTTTT.